This is a list of T cell receptor beta chains from one sample in a study of cytomegalovirus exposure and HLA in healthy donors. The method was immunoSEQ multiplex PCR; TCRdb's version includes in-frame clones alone and lacks a portion of them. The repertoire holds 170,000 or so clones, roughly four fifths seen once, with 3.1% in the top ten. Input material: PBMCs. The receptors shown here come from a woman aged 40 to 50 in good health and CMV-seronegative. Each CDR3 is given with its conserved first and last residue. D genes are given only for firm matches. The size entry is marked missing in some rows and otherwise reads once, few, many or a size class.

v_gene: TRBV11-2; d_gene: TRBD2; abundance: NA; len: 16; j_gene: TRBJ2-7; CDR3aa: CASSSRGGGASGEQYF; CDR3nt: TGTGCCAGCAGCTCTCGGGGGGGCGGGGCCTCGGGGGAGCAGTACTTC
v_gene: TRBV4-1; d_gene: NA; abundance: few; len: 16; j_gene: TRBJ1-4; CDR3aa: CASSQVLAETHEKLFF; CDR3nt: TGCGCCAGCAGCCAAGTTCTGGCGGAGACTCATGAAAAACTGTTTTTT
v_gene: TRBV5-4; d_gene: NA; abundance: NA; len: 13; j_gene: TRBJ2-5; CDR3aa: CASSLTAQETQYF; CDR3nt: TGTGCCAGCAGCTTGACAGCCCAAGAGACCCAGTACTTC
v_gene: TRBV6-5; d_gene: NA; abundance: NA; len: 15; j_gene: TRBJ1-6; CDR3aa: CASIPRTNYNSPLHF; CDR3nt: TGTGCCAGCATCCCGCGCACGAACTATAATTCACCCCTCCACTTT
v_gene: TRBV5-1; d_gene: NA; abundance: NA; len: 15; j_gene: TRBJ1-1; CDR3aa: CASSLGLGRGTEAFF; CDR3nt: TGCGCCAGCAGCTTGGGGTTGGGTCGGGGCACTGAAGCTTTCTTT
v_gene: TRBV29-1; d_gene: TRBD2; abundance: NA; len: 14; j_gene: TRBJ2-2; CDR3aa: CSVERSGGTGELFF; CDR3nt: TGCAGCGTTGAACGTTCGGGGGGCACCGGGGAGCTGTTTTTT
v_gene: TRBV2; d_gene: NA; abundance: few; len: 11; j_gene: TRBJ1-2; CDR3aa: CARKQNYGYTF; CDR3nt: TGTGCCAGGAAACAAAACTATGGCTACACCTTC
v_gene: TRBV9; d_gene: NA; abundance: NA; len: 16; j_gene: TRBJ1-2; CDR3aa: CASSAMDNGGVGGYTF; CDR3nt: TGTGCCAGCAGCGCGATGGACAACGGGGGGGTAGGGGGCTACACCTTC
v_gene: TRBV11-2; d_gene: TRBD1; abundance: NA; len: 15; j_gene: TRBJ2-1; CDR3aa: CASKTGQGATNEQFF; CDR3nt: TGTGCCAGCAAAACCGGGCAGGGGGCTACCAATGAGCAGTTCTTC
v_gene: TRBV2; d_gene: TRBD1; abundance: NA; len: 13; j_gene: TRBJ2-7; CDR3aa: CASNGQGLYEQYF; CDR3nt: TGTGCCAGCAATGGACAGGGTCTCTACGAGCAGTACTTC
v_gene: TRBV7-9; d_gene: NA; abundance: NA; len: 12; j_gene: TRBJ1-2; CDR3aa: CASEHREGGYTF; CDR3nt: TGTGCCAGCGAGCACAGGGAAGGTGGCTACACCTTC
v_gene: TRBV29-1; d_gene: TRBD2; abundance: few; len: 14; j_gene: TRBJ2-5; CDR3aa: CSVEGLAGQETQYF; CDR3nt: TGCAGCGTTGAAGGACTAGCGGGTCAAGAGACCCAGTACTTC
v_gene: TRBV29-1; d_gene: NA; abundance: NA; len: 14; j_gene: TRBJ2-1; CDR3aa: CSTRGGLSYNEQFF; CDR3nt: TGCAGCACGAGGGGGGGACTCTCCTACAATGAGCAGTTCTTC
v_gene: TRBV6-1; d_gene: NA; abundance: NA; len: 12; j_gene: TRBJ2-2; CDR3aa: CASSTGKRELFF; CDR3nt: TGTGCCAGCTCCACCGGGAAGCGGGAGCTGTTTTTT
v_gene: TRBV2; d_gene: TRBD1; abundance: few; len: 14; j_gene: TRBJ1-5; CDR3aa: CASSAGQAPQPQHF; CDR3nt: TGTGCCAGCAGTGCGGGACAGGCCCCTCAGCCCCAGCATTTT
v_gene: TRBV5-1; d_gene: TRBD1; abundance: NA; len: 16; j_gene: TRBJ2-1; CDR3aa: CASSSIQGVSYNEQFF; CDR3nt: TGCGCCAGCAGCTCGATCCAGGGGGTGTCCTACAATGAGCAGTTCTTC
v_gene: TRBV5-4; d_gene: NA; abundance: NA; len: 17; j_gene: TRBJ2-3; CDR3aa: CASSMGAPGQSTDTQYF; CDR3nt: TGTGCCAGCAGCATGGGCGCCCCAGGCCAAAGCACAGATACGCAGTATTTT
v_gene: TRBV28; d_gene: NA; abundance: NA; len: 15; j_gene: TRBJ2-2; CDR3aa: CASSFPRMNTGELFF; CDR3nt: TGTGCCAGCAGTTTCCCTAGGATGAACACCGGGGAGCTGTTTTTT
v_gene: TRBV6-1; d_gene: TRBD2; abundance: few; len: 14; j_gene: TRBJ2-3; CDR3aa: CASSTSGGTDTQYF; CDR3nt: TGTGCCAGCAGTACTAGCGGGGGCACAGATACGCAGTATTTT
v_gene: TRBV4-1; d_gene: NA; abundance: NA; len: 17; j_gene: TRBJ1-1; CDR3aa: CASSQVLREIMNTEAFF; CDR3nt: TGCGCCAGCAGCCAAGTTCTGAGGGAGATAATGAACACTGAAGCTTTCTTT
v_gene: TRBV6-5; d_gene: NA; abundance: NA; len: 14; j_gene: TRBJ1-5; CDR3aa: CASSWSRDNQPQHF; CDR3nt: TGTGCCAGCAGTTGGTCGAGGGACAATCAGCCCCAGCATTTT
v_gene: TRBV4-2; d_gene: NA; abundance: NA; len: 14; j_gene: TRBJ1-3; CDR3aa: CASSQELSGNTIYF; CDR3nt: TGTGCCAGCAGCCAAGAATTATCGGGAAACACCATATATTTT
v_gene: TRBV27; d_gene: TRBD1; abundance: NA; len: 15; j_gene: TRBJ1-6; CDR3aa: CASSLRDSDNSPLHF; CDR3nt: TGTGCCAGCAGTCTACGGGACAGTGATAATTCACCCCTCCACTTT
v_gene: TRBV4-2; d_gene: NA; abundance: NA; len: 16; j_gene: TRBJ2-3; CDR3aa: CASSQGTGGGTDTQYF; CDR3nt: TGTGCCAGCAGCCAAGGGACTGGCGGGGGCACAGATACGCAGTATTTT
v_gene: TRBV7-8; d_gene: NA; abundance: NA; len: 16; j_gene: TRBJ1-6; CDR3aa: CASSRRGRSENSPLHF; CDR3nt: TGTGCCAGCAGTCGACGGGGGAGATCGGAGAATTCACCCCTCCACTTT
v_gene: TRBV10-3; d_gene: TRBD1; abundance: NA; len: 16; j_gene: TRBJ2-3; CDR3aa: CAISPYGQGMPDTQYF; CDR3nt: TGTGCCATCAGTCCTTATGGACAGGGGATGCCGGATACGCAGTATTTT
v_gene: TRBV11-2; d_gene: NA; abundance: NA; len: 15; j_gene: TRBJ2-7; CDR3aa: CASSFQVTNVYEQYF; CDR3nt: TGTGCCAGCAGCTTCCAGGTAACAAATGTCTACGAGCAGTACTTC
v_gene: TRBV27; d_gene: TRBD1; abundance: NA; len: 16; j_gene: TRBJ1-1; CDR3aa: CAPNIGTGLAPPKAFF; CDR3nt: TGTGCCCCCAACATCGGGACAGGGCTCGCCCCCCCTAAAGCTTTCTTT